This TCR beta chain emerged from a study of cytomegalovirus exposure and HLA in healthy donors. This clone came up once. Antigen unknown. Findings of the study overall: The study put about 180 TCR beta chains on its list as cytomegalovirus-associated.

It was with 60 Vbeta and 13 Jbeta primers that the PCR ran. TCRdb's copy holds only in-frame clones and misses some; the assay was immunoSEQ multiplex PCR. The data hold some 180,000 clones, with roughly three quarters observed a single time. The CDR3 totals 12 residues. The ends were cut back, 1 base at V and 5 bases at J, with 6 bases in the middle. Looked up from germline, CDR1 is LNHDA and CDR2 is SQIVND (reference sequence). The sequencing sample was made of PBMCs. The chain has TRBV19 and TRBJ2-7, with TRBD1 as a possible D gene (6 bases). The receptor was isolated from a male donor in good health and CMV-seronegative. The CDR3 DNA follows: TGTGCCAGTAGTATAGCAGGGGACGAGCAGTACTTC. Encoded protein: CASSIAGDEQYF.